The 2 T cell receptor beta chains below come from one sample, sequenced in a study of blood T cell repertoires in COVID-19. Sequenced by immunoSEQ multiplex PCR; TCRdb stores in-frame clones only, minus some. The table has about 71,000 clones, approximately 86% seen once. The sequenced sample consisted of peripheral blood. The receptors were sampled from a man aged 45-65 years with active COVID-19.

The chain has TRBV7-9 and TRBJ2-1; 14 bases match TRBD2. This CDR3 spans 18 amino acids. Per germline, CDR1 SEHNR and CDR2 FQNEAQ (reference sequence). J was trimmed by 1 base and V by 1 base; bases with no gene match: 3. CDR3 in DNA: TGTGCCAGCAGCTTAGGACTAGCGGGAGGGCCTTCCTACAATGAGCAGTTCTTC. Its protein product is CASSLGLAGGPSYNEQFF.

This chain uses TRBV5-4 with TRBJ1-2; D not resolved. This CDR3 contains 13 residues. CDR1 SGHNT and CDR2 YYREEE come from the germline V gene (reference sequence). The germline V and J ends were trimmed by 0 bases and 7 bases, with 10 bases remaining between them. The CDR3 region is CASSLGPPGGYTF. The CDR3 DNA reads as TGTGCCAGCAGCTTGGGTCCCCCGGGTGGCTACACCTTC.